This T cell receptor (beta chain) was captured in a study of early T cells in non-severe SARS-CoV-2 infection. On the study more broadly: Sequencing targeted bulk RNA from unsorted whole blood, leaving chains unpaired.

As for this clonotype: Its target is unknown. Mismatch with germline at one junction end may stem from a read error.

Researchers tagged individual cDNA molecules with unique molecular identifiers. TCRdb independently ran MiXCR on the 5' RACE reads; one entry per CDR3 protein. The sample lists about 69,000 distinct CDR3 sequences, approximately 15% seen once, with around 15% in the top ten. The germline gives CDR1 SQVTM, CDR2 ANQGSEA. The CDR3 loop spans 12 amino acids. Study results and caveats: Matching against VDJdb likely underestimated virus-specific expansions, favoring anti-spike CD8.

The receptor was isolated from an adult who was a healthcare worker with PCR-confirmed SARS-CoV-2 infection or an uninfected control (not recorded which). The sequenced sample consisted of whole blood. The chain is built from TRBV29-1 and TRBJ2-1; no clear D gene. As DNA, the CDR3 is TGCAGCGTTCGTTCATCCTACAATGAGCGGTTCTTC. Its protein is CSVRSSYNERFF.